The rows below give T cell receptor beta chains drawn from one sample of a study of CD8 T cells in Susac syndrome. TCRdb re-analysed the immunoSEQ multiplex PCR reads in MiXCR, keeping a single row per CDR3 protein. The data contain about 200,000 distinct CDR3 sequences, more than 90% of them singletons. Sequenced input: CD4+ T cells from PBMCs. The receptors were sampled from a human donor with multiple sclerosis. Each CDR3 is given with its conserved first and last residue. Fields, in order: CDR3 length, J gene, clone size, V gene, D gene, CDR3 DNA, CDR3 protein. A D gene is named only where the DNA matches it firmly. Clone size is stated in some rows and not others, as once, few, many or a class when expanded.

cdr3_length: 13
j_call: TRBJ1-5
clone_size: NA
v_call: TRBV30
d_call: NA
cdr3_nt: TGTGCCTGGGCCCCGGGGGGGGATCAGCCCCAGCATTTT
cdr3_aa: CAWAPGGDQPQHF

cdr3_length: 13
j_call: TRBJ2-7
clone_size: NA
v_call: TRBV20-1
d_call: NA
cdr3_nt: TGCAGTGCTAGAGGGGACATAGGGTCCGAGCAGTACTTC
cdr3_aa: CSARGDIGSEQYF

cdr3_length: 11
j_call: TRBJ2-5
clone_size: NA
v_call: TRBV5-1
d_call: NA
cdr3_nt: TGCGCCAGCAGCATCGAAGAGACCCAGTACTTC
cdr3_aa: CASSIEETQYF

cdr3_length: 14
j_call: TRBJ1-1
clone_size: NA
v_call: TRBV3-1
d_call: NA
cdr3_nt: TGTGCCAGCAGCTTTCGGGACGGCAACACTGAAGCTTTCTTT
cdr3_aa: CASSFRDGNTEAFF

cdr3_length: 15
j_call: TRBJ1-5
clone_size: once
v_call: TRBV6-5
d_call: NA
cdr3_nt: TGTGCCAGCAGTCTTAGAGTTGCGGGCAATCAGCCCCAGCATTTT
cdr3_aa: CASSLRVAGNQPQHF

cdr3_length: 13
j_call: TRBJ1-2
clone_size: NA
v_call: TRBV7-9
d_call: NA
cdr3_nt: TGTGCCAGCAGCTTAGCACAGGCTCGGGGCTACACCTTC
cdr3_aa: CASSLAQARGYTF

cdr3_length: 14
j_call: TRBJ1-2
clone_size: NA
v_call: TRBV19
d_call: TRBD1
cdr3_nt: TGTGCCAGTAGTGTGGGACAGGGGCTCTATGGCTACACCTTC
cdr3_aa: CASSVGQGLYGYTF

cdr3_length: 13
j_call: TRBJ2-5
clone_size: NA
v_call: TRBV7-2
d_call: NA
cdr3_nt: TGTGCCAGCACGGACTACCTTCAAGAGACCCAGTACTTC
cdr3_aa: CASTDYLQETQYF

cdr3_length: 15
j_call: TRBJ1-1
clone_size: NA
v_call: TRBV3-1
d_call: NA
cdr3_nt: TGTGCCAGCACCGCCGCCAGTCTCGGGGGCACTGAAGCGTTCTTT
cdr3_aa: CASTAASLGGTEAFF

cdr3_length: 15
j_call: TRBJ2-5
clone_size: NA
v_call: TRBV24-1
d_call: TRBD2
cdr3_nt: TGTGCCACCAGTGTCCCACTAGCGGGAGTAGAGACCCAGTACTTC
cdr3_aa: CATSVPLAGVETQYF

cdr3_length: 13
j_call: TRBJ1-5
clone_size: NA
v_call: TRBV24-1
d_call: NA
cdr3_nt: TGTGCCACCAGTGATTCCCTGGGTCAGCCCCAGCATTTT
cdr3_aa: CATSDSLGQPQHF

cdr3_length: 15
j_call: TRBJ2-3
clone_size: NA
v_call: TRBV5-1
d_call: NA
cdr3_nt: TGCGCCAGCAGCATTCGGACAGCTAGCACAGATACGCAGTATTTT
cdr3_aa: CASSIRTASTDTQYF

cdr3_length: 15
j_call: TRBJ2-3
clone_size: NA
v_call: TRBV25-1
d_call: NA
cdr3_nt: TGTGCCAGCAGTGGGGTTTCTTACCCCGAGGATACGCAGTATTTT
cdr3_aa: CASSGVSYPEDTQYF

cdr3_length: 18
j_call: TRBJ1-5
clone_size: NA
v_call: TRBV18
d_call: NA
cdr3_nt: TGTGCCAGCTCACCGCAGGGACGGTTAGCTTATAGCAATCAGCCCCAGCATTTT
cdr3_aa: CASSPQGRLAYSNQPQHF

cdr3_length: 18
j_call: TRBJ2-1
clone_size: NA
v_call: TRBV6-1
d_call: TRBD2
cdr3_nt: TGTGCCAGCAGCCCTTCGAGCGGGAGGGCCCTTTTGGCCAATGAGCAGTTCTTC
cdr3_aa: CASSPSSGRALLANEQFF

cdr3_length: 14
j_call: TRBJ2-7
clone_size: NA
v_call: TRBV18
d_call: NA
cdr3_nt: TGTGCCAGCTCACCGCGCTCTAGCTCCTACGAGCAGTACTTC
cdr3_aa: CASSPRSSSYEQYF

cdr3_length: 12
j_call: TRBJ1-1
clone_size: NA
v_call: TRBV27
d_call: NA
cdr3_nt: TGTGCCAGCAGTTCACCAGCACAGGGAGCTTTCTTT
cdr3_aa: CASSSPAQGAFF

cdr3_length: 14
j_call: TRBJ1-2
clone_size: NA
v_call: TRBV30
d_call: NA
cdr3_nt: TGTGCCTGGAGCAGGACAGACAAGCTTGGTGGCTACACCTTC
cdr3_aa: CAWSRTDKLGGYTF

cdr3_length: 15
j_call: TRBJ1-5
clone_size: NA
v_call: TRBV9
d_call: NA
cdr3_nt: TGTGCCAGCAGCGTAGGGCCTAATAGCAATCAGCCCCAGCATTTT
cdr3_aa: CASSVGPNSNQPQHF

cdr3_length: 13
j_call: TRBJ2-7
clone_size: NA
v_call: TRBV4-1
d_call: NA
cdr3_nt: TGCGCCAGCAGCCGAAATATGTTCTCCGAGCAGTACTTC
cdr3_aa: CASSRNMFSEQYF

cdr3_length: 13
j_call: TRBJ2-5
clone_size: NA
v_call: TRBV5-6
d_call: TRBD1
cdr3_nt: TGTGCCAGCAGCCAGGGGGCTGAGGAGACCCAGTACTTC
cdr3_aa: CASSQGAEETQYF

cdr3_length: 13
j_call: TRBJ2-1
clone_size: NA
v_call: TRBV7-9
d_call: TRBD2
cdr3_nt: TGTGCCAGCAGCGGGGGAGGGATCAATGAGCAGTTCTTC
cdr3_aa: CASSGGGINEQFF

cdr3_length: 12
j_call: TRBJ2-7
clone_size: NA
v_call: TRBV20-1
d_call: NA
cdr3_nt: TGCAGTGGGGTGGCTAGCTCCTACGAGCAGTACTTC
cdr3_aa: CSGVASSYEQYF

cdr3_length: 15
j_call: TRBJ2-1
clone_size: NA
v_call: TRBV24-1
d_call: TRBD1
cdr3_nt: TGTGCCACCAGTGATTTGACAGGGGATGAGGATGAGCAGTTCTTC
cdr3_aa: CATSDLTGDEDEQFF

cdr3_length: 13
j_call: TRBJ2-7
clone_size: NA
v_call: TRBV27
d_call: NA
cdr3_nt: TGTGCCAGCAGTCCCGACAGATCCTACGAGCAGTACTTC
cdr3_aa: CASSPDRSYEQYF

cdr3_length: 14
j_call: TRBJ1-5
clone_size: NA
v_call: TRBV18
d_call: TRBD1
cdr3_nt: TGTGCCAGCTCACCGGGACAGGGTGATCAGCCCCAGCATTTT
cdr3_aa: CASSPGQGDQPQHF

cdr3_length: 17
j_call: TRBJ1-2
clone_size: NA
v_call: TRBV28
d_call: NA
cdr3_nt: TGTGCCAGCAGTTTGGGCCAGGGGCTGCACAGAAACTATGGCTACACCTTC
cdr3_aa: CASSLGQGLHRNYGYTF

cdr3_length: 17
j_call: TRBJ2-7
clone_size: NA
v_call: TRBV7-9
d_call: TRBD2
cdr3_nt: TGTGCCAGCAGCTTATATGGAGGACTAGCGGGAAAATACGAGCAGTACTTC
cdr3_aa: CASSLYGGLAGKYEQYF

cdr3_length: 15
j_call: TRBJ2-7
clone_size: NA
v_call: TRBV5-1
d_call: TRBD2
cdr3_nt: TGCGCCAGCAGCTTGGATTCTAGCGGGAGATACGAGCAGTACTTC
cdr3_aa: CASSLDSSGRYEQYF

cdr3_length: 18
j_call: TRBJ2-6
clone_size: NA
v_call: TRBV9
d_call: TRBD1
cdr3_nt: TGTGCCAGCAGCGTGGGGACAGCCAAAAGCTCTGGGGCCAACGTCCTGACTTTC
cdr3_aa: CASSVGTAKSSGANVLTF

cdr3_length: 16
j_call: TRBJ1-2
clone_size: NA
v_call: TRBV5-6
d_call: NA
cdr3_nt: TGTGCCAGCAGCTGGCCCCCAGGAGGAGGTTGGCTTGACTACACCTTC
cdr3_aa: CASSWPPGGGWLDYTF

cdr3_length: 14
j_call: TRBJ2-7
clone_size: NA
v_call: TRBV20-1
d_call: TRBD2
cdr3_nt: TGCAGTGCTAGAGCGGGAGGAGTGGGATACGAGCAGTACTTC
cdr3_aa: CSARAGGVGYEQYF

cdr3_length: 12
j_call: TRBJ2-4
clone_size: NA
v_call: TRBV30
d_call: NA
cdr3_nt: TGTGCCTGGTCCGTGGGAAGAAACATTCAGTACTTC
cdr3_aa: CAWSVGRNIQYF

cdr3_length: 15
j_call: TRBJ2-7
clone_size: NA
v_call: TRBV20-1
d_call: TRBD1
cdr3_nt: TGCAGTGCCACAACCGGGACAGGGTTAAAGTACGAGCAGTACTTC
cdr3_aa: CSATTGTGLKYEQYF

cdr3_length: 14
j_call: TRBJ1-6
clone_size: NA
v_call: TRBV5-6
d_call: NA
cdr3_nt: TGTGCCAGCAGCTCGCTTCGGGTCTCTCGGCCCCTCCACTTT
cdr3_aa: CASSSLRVSRPLHF

cdr3_length: 13
j_call: TRBJ2-1
clone_size: NA
v_call: TRBV30
d_call: NA
cdr3_nt: TGTGCCTGGAGGTATGGGGCCTACAATGAGCAGTTCTTC
cdr3_aa: CAWRYGAYNEQFF

cdr3_length: 14
j_call: TRBJ1-1
clone_size: NA
v_call: TRBV14
d_call: NA
cdr3_nt: TGTGCCAGCAGCCAAGATTACAGATCTGCTGAAGCTTTCTTT
cdr3_aa: CASSQDYRSAEAFF

cdr3_length: 13
j_call: TRBJ2-7
clone_size: NA
v_call: TRBV30
d_call: NA
cdr3_nt: TGTGCCTGGAGGTGGACAGATAGGGGCGAGCAGTACTTC
cdr3_aa: CAWRWTDRGEQYF

cdr3_length: 12
j_call: TRBJ1-1
clone_size: NA
v_call: TRBV20-1
d_call: NA
cdr3_nt: TGCAGTGCCCGCGGACAGAGGACTGAAGCTTTCTTT
cdr3_aa: CSARGQRTEAFF

cdr3_length: 18
j_call: TRBJ2-1
clone_size: NA
v_call: TRBV3-1
d_call: TRBD2
cdr3_nt: TGTGCCAGCAGCCAAGAAACGTGGGCGGGAGGGACCTACAATGAGCAGTTCTTC
cdr3_aa: CASSQETWAGGTYNEQFF

cdr3_length: 14
j_call: TRBJ2-1
clone_size: NA
v_call: TRBV20-1
d_call: NA
cdr3_nt: TGCAGTGTTATAGCTGGGAGCTCCTACAATGAGCAGTTCTTC
cdr3_aa: CSVIAGSSYNEQFF

cdr3_length: 13
j_call: TRBJ2-5
clone_size: NA
v_call: TRBV5-1
d_call: NA
cdr3_nt: TGCGCCAGCAGTACCGTTTACCAAGAGACCCAGTACTTC
cdr3_aa: CASSTVYQETQYF

cdr3_length: 12
j_call: TRBJ2-5
clone_size: NA
v_call: TRBV20-1
d_call: NA
cdr3_nt: TGCAGTGCTAGCGTAGGGTTCGAGACCCAGTACTTC
cdr3_aa: CSASVGFETQYF

cdr3_length: 12
j_call: TRBJ2-7
clone_size: NA
v_call: TRBV7-8
d_call: NA
cdr3_nt: TGTGCCAGCGGGAGGTCCATTTACGAGCAGTACTTC
cdr3_aa: CASGRSIYEQYF

cdr3_length: 16
j_call: TRBJ2-1
clone_size: NA
v_call: TRBV4-1
d_call: TRBD1
cdr3_nt: TGCGCCAGCAGCCCACAAGGGGGCTGGTCCTACAATGAGCAGTTCTTC
cdr3_aa: CASSPQGGWSYNEQFF

cdr3_length: 16
j_call: TRBJ2-6
clone_size: NA
v_call: TRBV2
d_call: TRBD1
cdr3_nt: TGTGCCAGCATCAGGGACAGGGGATCTGGGGCCAACGTCCTGACTTTC
cdr3_aa: CASIRDRGSGANVLTF

cdr3_length: 12
j_call: TRBJ2-1
clone_size: NA
v_call: TRBV29-1
d_call: TRBD2
cdr3_nt: TGCAGCGTTCTAAGCGGGAAGAATGAGCAGTTCTTC
cdr3_aa: CSVLSGKNEQFF

cdr3_length: 15
j_call: TRBJ2-1
clone_size: NA
v_call: TRBV7-2
d_call: NA
cdr3_nt: TGTGCCAGCAGCTTTAGGTTTGGGGGTGAGAATGAGCAGTTCTTC
cdr3_aa: CASSFRFGGENEQFF

cdr3_length: 14
j_call: TRBJ1-1
clone_size: NA
v_call: TRBV5-6
d_call: NA
cdr3_nt: TGTGCCAGCAGCTATGGTCCGGTGAACACTGAAGCTTTCTTT
cdr3_aa: CASSYGPVNTEAFF

cdr3_length: 14
j_call: TRBJ1-2
clone_size: NA
v_call: TRBV15
d_call: NA
cdr3_nt: TGTGCCACCAGCAGAGATTATACGGGCTATGGCTACACCTTC
cdr3_aa: CATSRDYTGYGYTF

cdr3_length: 15
j_call: TRBJ1-2
clone_size: NA
v_call: TRBV9
d_call: NA
cdr3_nt: TGTGCCAGCAGCGTAGAGCCCACCCTTGCGGGCGGCTACACCTTC
cdr3_aa: CASSVEPTLAGGYTF

cdr3_length: 15
j_call: TRBJ1-2
clone_size: NA
v_call: TRBV10-3
d_call: TRBD1
cdr3_nt: TGTGCCATCAGTGCCGGGACAGGAGCTAACTATGGCTACACCTTC
cdr3_aa: CAISAGTGANYGYTF

cdr3_length: 15
j_call: TRBJ2-6
clone_size: once
v_call: TRBV24-1
d_call: NA
cdr3_nt: TGTGCCACCAGTGATCCGTCAACTGGGGCCAACGTCCTGACTTTC
cdr3_aa: CATSDPSTGANVLTF

cdr3_length: 13
j_call: TRBJ2-3
clone_size: NA
v_call: TRBV20-1
d_call: NA
cdr3_nt: TGCAGTGCTAGTTCAGGGGGCACAGATACGCAGTATTTT
cdr3_aa: CSASSGGTDTQYF

cdr3_length: 15
j_call: TRBJ1-1
clone_size: NA
v_call: TRBV15
d_call: NA
cdr3_nt: TGTGCCACCAGCAGAGTGGCAGGGCTGGGCACTGAAGCTTTCTTT
cdr3_aa: CATSRVAGLGTEAFF

cdr3_length: 13
j_call: TRBJ1-5
clone_size: few
v_call: TRBV18
d_call: NA
cdr3_nt: TGTGCCAGCTCACCCGGTCCTAATCAGCCCCAGCATTTT
cdr3_aa: CASSPGPNQPQHF

cdr3_length: 14
j_call: TRBJ2-5
clone_size: NA
v_call: TRBV9
d_call: NA
cdr3_nt: TGTGCCAGCAGCGTAGGTGGTAGACTTGAAGACCCGTTCTTC
cdr3_aa: CASSVGGRLEDPFF

cdr3_length: 14
j_call: TRBJ2-1
clone_size: once
v_call: TRBV6-2/TRBV6-3
d_call: NA
cdr3_nt: TGTGCCAGCAGTTACTTAACAGGACACAATGAGCAGTTCTTC
cdr3_aa: CASSYLTGHNEQFF

cdr3_length: 15
j_call: TRBJ2-3
clone_size: NA
v_call: TRBV20-1
d_call: TRBD2
cdr3_nt: TGCAGTGCTAGTCAGCGGGAGAGGAGCACAGATACGCAGTATTTT
cdr3_aa: CSASQRERSTDTQYF

cdr3_length: 14
j_call: TRBJ2-1
clone_size: NA
v_call: TRBV7-7
d_call: TRBD1
cdr3_nt: TGTGCCAGCAGCTTAGGACAGGGGGTGAGTGAGCAGTTCTTC
cdr3_aa: CASSLGQGVSEQFF